What follows are 6 T cell receptor beta chains derived from one specimen sequenced in a study of blood T cell repertoires in COVID-19. The method was immunoSEQ multiplex PCR; TCRdb's version includes in-frame clones alone and lacks a portion of them. The sample shows some 150,000 clones, around nine tenths of them seen only once. Sequencing was performed on peripheral blood. The source of these receptors is a human donor in a cohort sampled during active COVID-19.

V gene TRBV5-1 combines with J gene TRBJ2-5; 9 nucleotides align to TRBD1. Germline CDR1 and CDR2: SGHRS and YFSETQ. The CDR3 loop spans 16 amino acids. Trimming removed 6 bases from V and 4 bases from J; junction bases left unmatched: 13. The CDR3 sequence: CASTVGHRGRPETQYF. The CDR3 nucleotides are TGCGCCAGCACAGTTGGGCACAGGGGGCGACCAGAGACCCAGTACTTC.

V gene TRBV21-1 combines with J gene TRBJ1-1. TRBV21-1 is tagged as a pseudogene. CDR3 size: 13 residues. The CDR3 loop is CASRGYGDTEAFF. CDR3 sequence (DNA): TGTGCCAGCCGAGGATACGGGGACACTGAAGCTTTCTTT.

This sequence joins TRBV6-6 and TRBJ2-7, with 8 bases identical to TRBD1. The CDR3 runs to 15 residues. The V and J ends lost 6 bases and 6 bases, in that order; junction bases with no gene match: 13. Germline V gene sequence: CDR1 MNHNY, CDR2 SVGAGI (reference sequence). The CDR3 is CASSPTGTGPREQYF. Here the CDR3 DNA reads TGTGCCAGCAGCCCAACCGGGACAGGACCCCGCGAGCAGTACTTC.

CDR3 nucleotide sequence: TGTGCCAGCAGCTTGAGTTTAGGACAGGGGGCCTACAATGAGCAGTTCTTC. Protein: CASSLSLGQGAYNEQFF. V usage is TRBV5-6 and J usage is TRBJ2-1, with 10 bases aligning to TRBD1. Germline values: CDR1 SGHDT, CDR2 YYEEEE. There are 17 residues in the CDR3. V shed 1 base, J shed 2 bases, and the junction held 6 bases outside the gene matches. Looking up the rest from reference TRBV5-6 and TRBJ2-1 gives the full variable domain: DAGVTQSPTHLIKTRGQQVTLRCSPKSGHDTVSWYQQALGQGPQFIFQYYEEEERQRGNFPDRFSGHQFPNYSSELNVNALLLGDSALYLCASSLSLGQGAYNEQFFGPGTRLTVL.

The chain couples TRBV7-9 to TRBJ2-1, with TRBD2 matching over 8 bases. CDR1 is SEHNR, CDR2 FQNEAQ, per germline (reference sequence). The CDR3 covers 14 residues. The trim removed 1 base at V and 5 bases at J, leaving 1 base unmatched. The CDR3 loop reads CASSLVRGDNEQFF. As DNA, the CDR3 is TGTGCCAGCAGCTTAGTGCGGGGGGACAATGAGCAGTTCTTC. Together with reference TRBV7-9 and TRBJ2-1, the CDR3 gives the full variable domain: DTGVSQNPRHKITKRGQNVTFRCDPISEHNRLYWYRQTLGQGPEFLTYFQNEAQLEKSRLLSDRFSAERPKGSFSTLEIQRTEQGDSAMYLCASSLVRGDNEQFFGPGTRLTVL.

The DNA of the CDR3 is TGTGCCACCGAGCGGGAGTGGGGCACAGATACGCAGTATTTT. As protein: CATEREWGTDTQYF. V usage is TRBV10-3 and J usage is TRBJ2-3; 8 bases map to TRBD2. Germline V gives CDR1 ENHRY, CDR2 SYGVKD. This CDR3 has 14 amino acids. Trimming at V came to 10 bases and at J to 1 base, leaving 7 bases not matched to a gene.